This TCR beta chain was identified in a study of blood T cell repertoires in COVID-19. In the study overall: Donors in the United States, Italy and Spain gave samples during acute or convalescent COVID-19. The analysed material was cDNA or gDNA that came from T cells, B-cell-depleted T cells, or PBMCs.

The authors' processing: Researchers report that nucleated cell counts were estimated from reference gene primer amplification. TCRdb keeps only in-frame clones here, not all; method: immunoSEQ multiplex PCR. V, J and clone size were drawn from that table, and D and trimming were deduced from the DNA. The sample gives 85,000 to 130,000 clones, approximately 86% of which show up once; 6.5% is in the top ten. This CDR3 has 13 residues. V dropped 3 bases and J dropped 4 bases, with 9 bases sitting between them. Germline V gene sequence: CDR1 SGHTA, CDR2 FQGTGA. The chain carries TRBV7-3 and TRBJ2-5, with D perhaps TRBD2 (6 bases). The clonotype originates from a woman in her fifties or sixties with acute or convalescent COVID-19. The sample taken for sequencing was peripheral blood. CDR3 in DNA: TGTGCCAGCAGCTTGCGGAGGGGAGAGACCCAGTACTTC. The encoded protein is CASSLRRGETQYF.